This T cell receptor beta chain was captured by sequencing in a study of blood T cells in healthy people across ages. This clonotype came up a few times. Isolation recovered at least 6.5 million PBMCs from every sample. V was clipped by 0 bases and J by 3 bases, with 13 bases between them. The CDR3 runs to 15 residues. The germline gives CDR1 SGHRS, CDR2 YFSETQ. Through a sample-barcoded 5' primer and a J-beta primer mix, a second PCR was run for roughly 6 to 11 cycles. TCRdb ran MiXCR on the 5' RACE reads and lists one entry per CDR3 protein. The data contain 1.6 million or so distinct CDR3 sequences, roughly 32% of them singletons.

Sequencing used blood. This clonotype was sampled from a woman between 25 and 40 years old in good health. This chain joins TRBV5-1 and TRBJ2-7; unclear D gene. The CDR3 coding sequence is TGCGCCAGCAGCTTGGCCTCTGCCCCGTACTACGAGCAGTACTTC. Its translation: CASSLASAPYYEQYF.